This passage covers 12 T cell receptor beta chains from one sample sequenced in a study of T cell repertoires in cytomegalovirus infection. TCRdb fed the reads into MiXCR, producing one record per CDR3 protein. The sample holds under 850,000 distinct CDR3 sequences, around a third seen once. Which antigens these TCRs recognize remains unknown. The starting material was cultured PBMCs, obtained from culture after CMV antigen stimulation. These receptors came from a human donor in good health (CMV status not recorded). Some clones in this sample may be carry-over from other donors' samples.

DNA for the CDR3: TGTGCCAGCAGCGAGCCGGGACAGGGGGACTATGGCTACACCTTC. Residues: CASSEPGQGDYGYTF. The chain employs TRBV7-6 and TRBJ1-2, with TRBD1 matching over 11 bases. V lost 5 bases to trimming and J lost 3 bases; unmatched junction nucleotides: 5. The germline V gene has CDR1 SGHVS and CDR2 FNYEAQ. CDR3 size: 15 residues.

This clonotype was seen a handful of times. The chain has TRBV10-3 and TRBJ1-2, with 8 bases fitting TRBD1. CDR1 ENHRY and CDR2 SYGVKD come from the germline V gene. This CDR3 is 13 amino acids long. The V gene end was trimmed by 5 bases and the J gene end by 9 bases; junction bases not matched to a gene: 8. In DNA form, the CDR3 reads TGTGCCATCAGTCCAGGGGGCTCTGGGAGCTACACCTTC. Translated, it gives CAISPGGSGSYTF.

The chain carries TRBV15 and TRBJ2-1, with a possible D match to TRBD2 (6 bases). Germline lookup yields CDR1 LNHNV and CDR2 YYDKDF (reference sequence). The CDR3 runs 16 residues. V shed 3 bases and J shed 0 bases, with 12 bases lying between them. The CDR3 loop reads CATSRGGEGSYNEQFF. The DNA for the CDR3 is TGTGCCACCAGCAGGGGAGGTGAAGGCTCCTACAATGAGCAGTTCTTC.

V is TRBV20-1 and J is TRBJ2-5, with a tentative D call TRBD1 (5 bases). The germline gives CDR1 DFQATT, CDR2 SNEGSKA (reference sequence). This CDR3 has 15 amino acids. With 1 base removed from V and 4 bases from J, the gap between germline ends came to 16 bases. CDR3 in amino acids: CSARADTQRGETQYF. CDR3 sequence (DNA): TGCAGTGCTAGAGCGGACACCCAAAGGGGAGAGACCCAGTACTTC.

V gene TRBV7-8 combines with J gene TRBJ2-1; 12 bases line up with TRBD2. CDR3 length: 16 amino acids. Germline V gene sequence: CDR1 SGHVS, CDR2 FQNEAQ. Losses at the gene ends were 2 bases for V and 8 bases for J; bases not matched to a gene: 7. The CDR3 DNA reads TGTGCCAGCAGCTTAAGGACTAGCGGGGTGAAAGATGAGCAGTTCTTC. It is translated as CASSLRTSGVKDEQFF.

The chain employs TRBV4-2 and TRBJ2-1, with D perhaps assigned TRBD1 or TRBD2 (6 bases each). This CDR3 is 15 amino acids long. The ends were cut back, 2 bases at V and 5 bases at J, with 13 bases in the middle. Germline CDR1 and CDR2: LGHNA and YNFKEQ. Here the CDR3 DNA reads TGTGCCAGCAGCCAACCGTCGGGGGACAACAATGAGCAGTTCTTC. It codes for CASSQPSGDNNEQFF.

This clonotype appeared a few times. The CDR3 region has the DNA TGTGCCAGCAGCCAGGGACAGGGGGGTGAGCAGTTCTTC. This encodes CASSQGQGGEQFF. The gene calls are TRBV7-8 and TRBJ2-1, with 11 bases aligning to TRBD1. Germline lookup yields CDR1 SGHVS and CDR2 FQNEAQ. The V and J ends lost 5 bases and 9 bases, in that order; junction bases with no gene match: 3. This CDR3 is 13 amino acids long.

The chain joins TRBV6-2 or TRBV6-3 to TRBJ1-5; D is ambiguous. Germline values: CDR1 MNHEY, CDR2 SVGEGT. The germline V and J ends were trimmed by 2 bases and 0 bases, with 14 bases remaining between them. This CDR3 contains 17 residues. This CDR3 reads CASSYRWIQDSNQPQHF. The DNA of the CDR3 is TGTGCCAGCAGTTACAGGTGGATACAAGATAGCAATCAGCCCCAGCATTTT.

This clonotype was found a few times. V gene TRBV7-2 combines with J gene TRBJ2-1; D is unclear. The CDR3 runs to 14 residues. CDR1 is SGHTA, CDR2 FQGNSA, per germline. V was shortened by 5 bases and J by 2 bases, with 10 bases between the two germline ends. The CDR3 nucleotides are TGTGCCAGCAGCCTCTCCTTGCCCTACAATGAGCAGTTCTTC. Encoded protein: CASSLSLPYNEQFF.

This clonotype appeared a single time. The rearrangement joins TRBV12-3 or TRBV12-4 to TRBJ2-3, with D uncertain. The CDR3 loop spans 17 amino acids. With 0 bases removed from V and 2 bases from J, the gap between germline ends came to 15 bases. CDR3 nucleotide sequence: TGTGCCAGCAGTTTAGCCCCCCTAACGTTAGCCACAGATACGCAGTATTTT. It yields the protein CASSLAPLTLATDTQYF.

The chain links TRBV2 to TRBJ1-6, with D possibly being TRBD1 (6 bases). The CDR3 is 14 amino acids. Trimming removed 4 bases at V and 8 bases at J, with 12 bases between. CDR1 and CDR2 from the germline V gene are SNHLY and FYNNEI. CDR3 DNA sequence: TGTGCCAGCAGTGTACAGGGTACGGATTCACCCCTCCACTTT. It is translated as CASSVQGTDSPLHF.

This chain links TRBV19 with TRBJ1-6; D unclear. Per the germline V gene, CDR1 is LNHDA and CDR2 is SQIVND (reference sequence). This CDR3 contains 15 residues. V lost 6 bases, J lost 10 bases, and 19 bases lay in between. The CDR3 is CASRELSGNRSPLHF. CDR3 in DNA: TGTGCCAGTAGGGAGCTATCGGGGAATAGATCACCCCTCCACTTT.